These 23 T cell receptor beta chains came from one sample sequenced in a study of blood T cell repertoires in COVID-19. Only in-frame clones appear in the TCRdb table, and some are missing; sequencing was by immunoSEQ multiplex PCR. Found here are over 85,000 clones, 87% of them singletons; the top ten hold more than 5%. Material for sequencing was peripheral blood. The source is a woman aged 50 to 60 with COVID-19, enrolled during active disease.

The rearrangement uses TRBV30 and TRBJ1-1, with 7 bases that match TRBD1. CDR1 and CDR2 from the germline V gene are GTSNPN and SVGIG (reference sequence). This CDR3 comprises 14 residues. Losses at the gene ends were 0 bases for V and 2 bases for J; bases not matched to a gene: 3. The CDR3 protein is CAWSVNRGNTEAFF. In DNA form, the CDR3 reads TGTGCCTGGAGTGTAAACAGGGGAAACACTGAAGCTTTCTTT. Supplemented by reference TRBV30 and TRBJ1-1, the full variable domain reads SQTIHQWPATLVQPVGSPLSLECTVEGTSNPNLYWYRQAAGRGLQLLFYSVGIGQISSEVPQNLSASRPQDRQFILSSKKLLLSDSGFYLCAWSVNRGNTEAFFGQGTRLTVV.

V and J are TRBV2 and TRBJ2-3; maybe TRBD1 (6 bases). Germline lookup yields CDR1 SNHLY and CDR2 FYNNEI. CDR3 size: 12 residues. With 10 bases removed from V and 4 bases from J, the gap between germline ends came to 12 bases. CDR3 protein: CAKRTVADTQYF. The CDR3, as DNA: TGTGCCAAACGGACAGTTGCAGATACGCAGTATTTT.

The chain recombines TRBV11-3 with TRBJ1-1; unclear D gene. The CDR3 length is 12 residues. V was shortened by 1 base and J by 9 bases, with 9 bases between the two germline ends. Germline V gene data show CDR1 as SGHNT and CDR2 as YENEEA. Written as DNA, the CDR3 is TGTGCCAGCAGCTTAGCTGGCAGTAAAGCTTTCTTT. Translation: CASSLAGSKAFF.

CDR3 residues: CASSRAQNNQPQHF. The CDR3 DNA reads as TGTGCCAGCAGCCGCGCCCAAAACAATCAGCCCCAGCATTTT. The chain employs TRBV7-9 and TRBJ1-5; D uncertain. Trimming shortened V by 5 bases and J by 3 bases, and 11 bases separated the two germline ends. The CDR3 runs 14 residues. The germline gives CDR1 SEHNR, CDR2 FQNEAQ (reference sequence).

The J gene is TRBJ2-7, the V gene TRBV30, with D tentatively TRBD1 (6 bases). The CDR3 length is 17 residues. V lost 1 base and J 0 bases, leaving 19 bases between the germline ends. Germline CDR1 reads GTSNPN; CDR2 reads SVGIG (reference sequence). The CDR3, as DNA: TGTGCCTGGAGTGGGGACACGGGTCACCCAAGCTCCTACGAGCAGTACTTC. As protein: CAWSGDTGHPSSYEQYF. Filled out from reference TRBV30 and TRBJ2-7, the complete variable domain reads SQTIHQWPATLVQPVGSPLSLECTVEGTSNPNLYWYRQAAGRGLQLLFYSVGIGQISSEVPQNLSASRPQDRQFILSSKKLLLSDSGFYLCAWSGDTGHPSSYEQYFGPGTRLTVT.

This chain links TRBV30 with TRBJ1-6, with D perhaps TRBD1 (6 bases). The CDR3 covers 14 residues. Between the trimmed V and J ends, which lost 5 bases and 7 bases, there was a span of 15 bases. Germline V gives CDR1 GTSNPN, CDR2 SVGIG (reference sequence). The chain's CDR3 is CAWEGGPRNSPLHF. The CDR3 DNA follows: TGTGCCTGGGAGGGGGGGCCCAGGAATTCACCCCTCCACTTT.

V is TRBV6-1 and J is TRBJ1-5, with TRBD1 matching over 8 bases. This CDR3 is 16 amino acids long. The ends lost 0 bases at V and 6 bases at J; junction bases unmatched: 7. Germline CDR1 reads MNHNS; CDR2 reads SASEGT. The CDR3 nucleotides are TGTGCCAGCAGTGAAGCGGGCGCCAGGGGGCGTCAGCCCCAGCATTTT. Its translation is CASSEAGARGRQPQHF.

CDR3 sequence: CASSHPGTSGAYNEQFF. The CDR3 region has the DNA TGCGCCAGCAGCCACCCCGGGACTAGCGGGGCATACAATGAGCAGTTCTTC. This chain uses TRBV4-3 with TRBJ2-1; 13 nucleotides match TRBD2. Per germline, CDR1 LGHNA and CDR2 YSLEER. Trimming took 3 bases from V and 4 from J; bases not matched to a gene: 6. The CDR3 contains 17 residues.

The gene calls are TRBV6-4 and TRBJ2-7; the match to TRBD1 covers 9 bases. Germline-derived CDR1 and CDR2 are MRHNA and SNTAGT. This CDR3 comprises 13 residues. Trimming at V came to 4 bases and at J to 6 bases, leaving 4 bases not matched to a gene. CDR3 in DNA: TGTGCCAGCAGTGCCCAGGACAGGGGCGAGCAGTACTTC. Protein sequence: CASSAQDRGEQYF.

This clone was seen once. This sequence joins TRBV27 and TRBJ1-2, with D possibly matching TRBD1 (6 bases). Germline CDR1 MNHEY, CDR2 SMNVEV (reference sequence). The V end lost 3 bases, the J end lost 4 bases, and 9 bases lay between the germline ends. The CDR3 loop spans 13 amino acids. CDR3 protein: CASSFTGSYGYTF. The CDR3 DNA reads TGTGCCAGCAGTTTCACAGGGTCCTATGGCTACACCTTC.

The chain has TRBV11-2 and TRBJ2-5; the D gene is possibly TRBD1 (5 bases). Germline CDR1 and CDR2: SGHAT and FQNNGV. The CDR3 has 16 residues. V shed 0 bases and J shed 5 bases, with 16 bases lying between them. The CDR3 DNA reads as TGTGCCAGCAGCTTAGATGGGGCCTGGGTGGGGGAGACCCAGTACTTC. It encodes CASSLDGAWVGETQYF.

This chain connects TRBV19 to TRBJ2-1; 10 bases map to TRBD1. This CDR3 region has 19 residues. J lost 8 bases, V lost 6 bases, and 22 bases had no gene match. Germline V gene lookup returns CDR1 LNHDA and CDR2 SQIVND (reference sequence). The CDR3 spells CASRPPRMPGQGIHYEQFF. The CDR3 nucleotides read TGTGCCAGTAGGCCACCTCGGATGCCGGGACAGGGGATTCATTATGAGCAGTTCTTC.

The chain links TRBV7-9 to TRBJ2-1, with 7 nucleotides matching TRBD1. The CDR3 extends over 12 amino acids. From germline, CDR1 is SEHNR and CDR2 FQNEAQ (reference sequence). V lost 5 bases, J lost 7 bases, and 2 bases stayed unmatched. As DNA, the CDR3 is TGTGCCAGCAGCCTACAGGGGAATGAGCAGTTCTTC. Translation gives CASSLQGNEQFF.

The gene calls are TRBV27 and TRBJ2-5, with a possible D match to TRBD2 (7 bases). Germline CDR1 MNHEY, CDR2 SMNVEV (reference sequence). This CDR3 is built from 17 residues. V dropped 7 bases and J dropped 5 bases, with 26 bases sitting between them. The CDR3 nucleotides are TGTGCCAGCACCAGAACCCGGGGGGCCGCTGTGACGGAGACCCAGTACTTC. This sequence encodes CASTRTRGAAVTETQYF.

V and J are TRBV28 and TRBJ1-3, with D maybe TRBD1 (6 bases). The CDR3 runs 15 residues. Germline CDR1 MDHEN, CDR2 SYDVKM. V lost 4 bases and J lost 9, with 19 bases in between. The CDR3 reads CASSSPETGRSTIYF. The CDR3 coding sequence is TGTGCCAGCAGTTCCCCTGAGACAGGCCGGAGCACCATATATTTT. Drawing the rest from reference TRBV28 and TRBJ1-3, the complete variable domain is DVKVTQSSRYLVKRTGEKVFLECVQDMDHENMFWYRQDPGLGLRLIYFSYDVKMKEKGDIPEGYSVSREKKERFSLILESASTNQTSMYLCASSSPETGRSTIYFGEGSWLTVV.

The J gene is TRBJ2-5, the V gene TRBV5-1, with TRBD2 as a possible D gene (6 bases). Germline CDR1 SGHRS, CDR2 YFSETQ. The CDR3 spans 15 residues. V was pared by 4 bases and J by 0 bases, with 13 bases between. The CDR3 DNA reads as TGCGCCAGCAGCGGGACTGCAAGAAACCAAGAGACCCAGTACTTC. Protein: CASSGTARNQETQYF.

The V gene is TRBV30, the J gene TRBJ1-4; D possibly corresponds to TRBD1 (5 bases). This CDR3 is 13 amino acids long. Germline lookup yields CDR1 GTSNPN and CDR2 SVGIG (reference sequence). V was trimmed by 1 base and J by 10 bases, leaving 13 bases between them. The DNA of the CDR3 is TGTGCCTGGAGTGCCCCCGGGGGGGGAAAACTGTTTTTT. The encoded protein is CAWSAPGGGKLFF.

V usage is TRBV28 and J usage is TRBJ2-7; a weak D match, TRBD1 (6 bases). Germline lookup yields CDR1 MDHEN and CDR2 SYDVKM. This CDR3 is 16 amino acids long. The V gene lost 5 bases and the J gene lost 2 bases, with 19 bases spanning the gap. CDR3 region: CASSPTPSRGTYEQYF. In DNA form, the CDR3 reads TGTGCCAGCAGTCCCACCCCATCGAGGGGGACCTACGAGCAGTACTTC.

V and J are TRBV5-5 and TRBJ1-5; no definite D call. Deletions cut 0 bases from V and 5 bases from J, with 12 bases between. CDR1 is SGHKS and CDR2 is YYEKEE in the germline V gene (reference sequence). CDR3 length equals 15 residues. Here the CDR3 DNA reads TGTGCCAGCAGCTTGGGTCGGGGAGGGTATCAGCCCCAGCATTTT. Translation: CASSLGRGGYQPQHF.

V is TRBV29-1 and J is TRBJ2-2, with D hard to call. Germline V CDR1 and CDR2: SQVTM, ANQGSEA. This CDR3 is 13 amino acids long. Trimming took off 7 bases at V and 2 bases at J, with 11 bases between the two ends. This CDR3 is CSAISINTGELFF. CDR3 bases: TGCAGCGCTATAAGCATCAACACCGGGGAGCTGTTTTTT.

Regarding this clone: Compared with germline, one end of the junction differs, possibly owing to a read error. CDR3 loop: CASSNPHGGGDNTQYF. In DNA, the CDR3 is TGTGCTAGCAGCAACCCCCACGGCGGGGGGGATAATACGCAGTATTTT. The chain recombines TRBV7-7 with TRBJ2-3, with 9 positions matching TRBD2. This CDR3 has 16 amino acids. Germline CDR1 is SSHAT and CDR2 is FNYEAQ (reference sequence).

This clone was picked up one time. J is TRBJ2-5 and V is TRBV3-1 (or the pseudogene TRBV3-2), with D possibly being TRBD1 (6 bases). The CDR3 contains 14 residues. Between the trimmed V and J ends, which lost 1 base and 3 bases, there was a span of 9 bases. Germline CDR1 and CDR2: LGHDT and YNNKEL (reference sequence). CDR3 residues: CASSQVRGKETQYF. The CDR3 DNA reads TGTGCCAGCAGCCAAGTGAGGGGGAAAGAGACCCAGTACTTC.

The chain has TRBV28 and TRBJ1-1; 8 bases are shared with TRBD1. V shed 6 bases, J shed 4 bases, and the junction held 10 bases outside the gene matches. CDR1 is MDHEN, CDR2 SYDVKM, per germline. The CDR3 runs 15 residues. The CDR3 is CASSFPDRASTEAFF. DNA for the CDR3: TGTGCCAGCAGCTTCCCGGACAGGGCCAGCACTGAAGCTTTCTTT.